This TCR beta chain was sequenced in a study of CD8 T cell repertoires and HIV-1 epitope variants. Turning to the study itself: Epitopes were three Gag families plus Nef HW9 and YT9. An uncultured baseline aliquot held 1M T cells. The study's findings and limits: Only beta chains were identified, marking proliferation to antigen, not function.

To note about this clone: Its antigen is not known.

Trimming left V 5 bases short and J 0 bases short, with 22 bases between. Germline CDR1 reads PRHDT; CDR2 reads FYEKMQ (reference sequence). The CDR3 is 18 residues long. Produced via immunoSEQ multiplex PCR; TCRdb's table is partial and in-frame only. The sample has under 3,000 clones; almost 65% are singletons. The receptor comes from a male donor with HIV. The genes are TRBV13 and TRBJ1-1, with TRBD1 as a possible D gene (5 bases). Sequencing was carried out using cultured CD8+ T cells derived from PBMCs. The CDR3 loop is CASSPGIAGGVVNTEAFF. CDR3 DNA: TGTGCCAGCAGCCCAGGGATCGCAGGTGGCGTGGTGAACACTGAAGCTTTCTTT. Complete variable domain (other parts from reference TRBV13 and TRBJ1-1): AAGVIQSPRHLIKEKRETATLKCYPIPRHDTVYWYQQGPGQDPQFLISFYEKMQSDKGSIPDRFSAQQFSDYHSELNMSSLELGDSALYFCASSPGIAGGVVNTEAFFGQGTRLTVV.